The 26 T cell receptor beta chains presented below share a single source sample, sequenced in a study of blood T cells in healthy people across ages. The authors ran a second PCR of 7 to 11 cycles using a sample-barcoded 5' primer and a J-beta primer mix. MiXCR, applied by TCRdb to the 5' RACE reads, yields one record per CDR3 protein. The table has some 1.8 million distinct CDR3 sequences, roughly two fifths seen once. Sequencing was performed on blood. Receptor source: a human donor in good health.

This clonotype was picked up a small number of times. The chain carries TRBV29-1 and TRBJ2-5; D is perhaps TRBD1 (5 bases). With 7 bases removed from V and 4 bases from J, the gap between germline ends came to 10 bases. Germline lookup yields CDR1 SQVTM and CDR2 ANQGSEA. CDR3 length equals 11 residues. CDR3 loop: CSATQGETQYF. The DNA for the CDR3 is TGCAGCGCGACGCAGGGAGAGACCCAGTACTTC.

This clonotype was observed a handful of times. The V and J genes are TRBV29-1 and TRBJ2-7, with unresolved D. Per germline, CDR1 SQVTM and CDR2 ANQGSEA. CDR3 length equals 12 residues. Trimming shortened V by 2 bases and J by 4 bases, and 9 bases separated the two germline ends. CDR3 DNA: TGCAGCGTTGAAATTTTAGGGTACGAGCAGTACTTC. This gives the protein CSVEILGYEQYF.

The chain uses TRBV7-2 and TRBJ2-5; 10 nucleotides match TRBD2. Per the germline V gene, CDR1 is SGHTA and CDR2 is FQGNSA. The CDR3 is 15 amino acids. V shed 1 base and J 5 bases; nucleotides not matched to a gene: 4. Written as DNA, the CDR3 is TGTGCCAGCAGCTTAGTATCAGCGGGGGGGGAGACCCAGTACTTC. Its translation: CASSLVSAGGETQYF. Based on the CDR3 plus reference TRBV7-2 and TRBJ2-5, the full variable domain is GAGVSQSPSNKVTEKGKDVELRCDPISGHTALYWYRQSLGQGLEFLIYFQGNSAPDKSGLPSDRFSAERTGGSVSTLTIQRTQQEDSAVYLCASSLVSAGGETQYFGPGTRLLVL.

CDR3 coding DNA: TGCAGCGTTGGAGTAGGGGGCGGACGACAGCCCCAGCATTTT. Amino acid sequence: CSVGVGGGRQPQHF. The chain links TRBV29-1 to TRBJ1-5, with 7 bases matching TRBD1. The germline CDR1 and CDR2 sequences are SQVTM and ANQGSEA. The CDR3 runs to 14 residues. The trim removed 4 bases at V and 7 bases at J, leaving 10 bases unmatched.

The chain uses TRBV28 and TRBJ2-3; 12 nucleotides match TRBD2. The CDR3 contains 18 residues. Germline trimming cut 4 bases from V and 1 base from J; bases unmatched to any gene: 9. Germline CDR1 reads MDHEN; CDR2 reads SYDVKM. The CDR3 sequence is CASSWGLAGGMGTDTQYF. In DNA, the CDR3 is TGTGCCAGCAGTTGGGGGCTAGCGGGGGGGATGGGCACAGATACGCAGTATTTT.

This clonotype showed up just a few times. The chain joins TRBV28 to TRBJ1-1; 8 nucleotides line up with TRBD1. With 5 bases clipped from V and 7 bases from J, the junction kept 9 bases outside the gene matches. CDR3 length: 14 amino acids. CDR1 is MDHEN and CDR2 is SYDVKM in the germline V gene. Here the CDR3 DNA reads TGTGCCAGCAGTCTGGGACAGGCATTAGTTGAAGCTTTCTTT. Translating gives CASSLGQALVEAFF.

This clonotype was observed a handful of times. The chain is built from TRBV20-1 and TRBJ2-5; TRBD2 agrees at 11 bases. Germline V gene data show CDR1 as DFQATT and CDR2 as SNEGSKA (reference sequence). Trimming cost V 3 bases and J 2 bases; bases outside gene matches: 5. CDR3 size: 15 residues. The CDR3 DNA follows: TGCAGTGCTAGTTCTAGCGGGGGGACTCAAGAGACCCAGTACTTC. Translation: CSASSSGGTQETQYF.

The chain is built from TRBV4-1 and TRBJ2-7; D possibly corresponds to TRBD1 (6 bases). Germline CDR1 reads MGHRA; CDR2 reads YSYEKL. V lost 0 bases to trimming and J lost 3 bases, with 12 bases between them. This CDR3 has 15 amino acids. In DNA form, the CDR3 reads TGCGCCAGCAGCCAAGATCAGGGGCAAGACTACGAGCAGTACTTC. Translated, it gives CASSQDQGQDYEQYF.

This clonotype occurred a few times. The genes are TRBV15 and TRBJ1-2; D is ambiguous. The CDR3 is 15 residues long. CDR1 LNHNV and CDR2 YYDKDF come from the germline V gene (reference sequence). Trimming pared 1 base from V and 5 bases from J, leaving 14 bases between. CDR3 residues: CATSRGWTESYGYTF. CDR3 bases: TGTGCCACCAGCAGAGGCTGGACTGAGTCGTATGGCTACACCTTC.

This clonotype turned up a few times. The CDR3 sequence is CSARETSGNTIYF. In DNA, the CDR3 is TGCAGTGCTAGAGAAACCTCTGGAAACACCATATATTTT. The rearrangement joins TRBV20-1 to TRBJ1-3, with no clear D. Per germline, CDR1 DFQATT and CDR2 SNEGSKA (reference sequence). The CDR3 extends over 13 amino acids. The V end lost 0 bases, the J end lost 0 bases, and 3 bases lay between the germline ends.

This clonotype was counted only a few times. The chain employs TRBV6-2 or TRBV6-3 and TRBJ2-5, with 9 bases identical to TRBD2. The V gene's germline CDR1 is MNHEY and CDR2 SVGEGT. After removal of 0 bases from V and 4 bases from J, the junction contained 15 bases not matched to a gene. This CDR3 region has 19 residues. CDR3: CASSYSSAGGPLEGETQYF. In DNA form, the CDR3 reads TGTGCCAGCAGTTACTCGTCGGCGGGGGGGCCTTTAGAAGGAGAGACCCAGTACTTC.

V gene TRBV7-9 combines with J gene TRBJ2-5; 8 bases fit TRBD1. V gave up 1 base and J gave up 11 bases; unmatched junction bases: 9. The CDR3 sequence is 14 residues long. The germline gives CDR1 SEHNR, CDR2 FQNEAQ (reference sequence). In nucleotides, the CDR3 is TGTGCCAGCAGCTTAGTCCAGGGGGCTAATGAGCAGTACTTC. It encodes CASSLVQGANEQYF.

The chain joins TRBV5-1 to TRBJ1-1, with 7 bases aligning to TRBD1. Germline CDR1 is SGHRS and CDR2 is YFSETQ. V was clipped by 4 bases and J by 4 bases; unmatched bases: 16. CDR3 size: 17 residues. The CDR3: CASSPSLLQGLGTEAFF. In DNA form, the CDR3 reads TGCGCCAGCAGCCCAAGTCTTTTACAGGGGCTGGGCACTGAAGCTTTCTTT.

This clonotype turned up a few times. V gene TRBV4-1 combines with J gene TRBJ2-7, with a tentative D call TRBD2 (7 bases). Germline CDR1 is MGHRA and CDR2 is YSYEKL. There are 14 residues in the CDR3. Deletions cut 3 bases from V and 2 bases from J, with 11 bases between. The CDR3 protein is CASSQLRGPYEQYF. In DNA, the CDR3 is TGCGCCAGCAGCCAGTTGCGGGGGCCCTACGAGCAGTACTTC.

This chain connects TRBV7-9 to TRBJ2-2, with D possibly TRBD1 on 6 matching bases. V was pared by 0 bases and J by 5 bases, with 19 bases between. The germline V gene has CDR1 SEHNR and CDR2 FQNEAQ (reference sequence). The CDR3 runs 18 residues. The CDR3 reads CASSLARGRGSVTGELFF. In DNA form, the CDR3 reads TGTGCCAGCAGCTTAGCGCGTGGCAGGGGAAGTGTGACCGGGGAGCTGTTTTTT.

The chain couples TRBV4-2 to TRBJ1-4, with TRBD1 as a possible D gene (5 bases). Germline V gene lookup returns CDR1 LGHNA and CDR2 YNFKEQ. With 0 bases removed from V and 7 bases from J, the gap between germline ends came to 18 bases. The CDR3 is 17 amino acids. In nucleotides, the CDR3 is TGTGCCAGCAGCCAAGATCTTCCGGAAGGGGTTCGTGAAAAACTGTTTTTT. This encodes CASSQDLPEGVREKLFF.

This clonotype was picked up a small number of times. The chain links TRBV20-1 to TRBJ2-1; D is undetermined. V shed 6 bases and J shed 1 base, with 16 bases lying between them. Germline CDR1 and CDR2: DFQATT and SNEGSKA (reference sequence). The CDR3 loop spans 15 amino acids. The chain's CDR3 is CSAIPSQDSYNEQFF. The CDR3 nucleotides read TGCAGTGCAATACCATCTCAGGATTCCTACAATGAGCAGTTCTTC.

This clonotype turned up a few times. The V and J genes are TRBV7-2 and TRBJ2-5; maybe TRBD2 (7 bases). V lost 0 bases and J 4 bases, leaving 24 bases between the germline ends. This CDR3 has 19 residues. Germline CDR1 is SGHTA and CDR2 is FQGNSA. The CDR3 DNA reads TGTGCCAGCAGCTTAGCGGTATCTTTTTCGGGGGGCCAGGGAGAGACCCAGTACTTC. Its translation is CASSLAVSFSGGQGETQYF.

Here the CDR3 reads CSLGASGGVGEQYF. CDR3 DNA sequence: TGCAGTCTGGGGGCTAGCGGGGGTGTCGGGGAGCAGTACTTC. The rearrangement links TRBV20-1 to TRBJ2-5, with 10 positions matching TRBD2. There are 14 residues in the CDR3. With V trimmed by 8 bases and J by 11 bases, 17 bases remained unmatched. Germline CDR1 reads DFQATT; CDR2 reads SNEGSKA (reference sequence).

The chain combines TRBV20-1 with TRBJ2-5; 8 positions agree with TRBD1. This CDR3 comprises 15 residues. Germline CDR1 reads DFQATT; CDR2 reads SNEGSKA (reference sequence). V shed 5 bases and J 2 bases; nucleotides not matched to a gene: 10. CDR3 sequence: CSAPLTGAFQETQYF. CDR3 DNA: TGCAGTGCTCCACTGACAGGGGCCTTTCAAGAGACCCAGTACTTC.

This sequence joins TRBV9 and TRBJ2-3; D ambiguous. The CDR3 contains 15 residues. Germline V gene data show CDR1 as SGDLS and CDR2 as YYNGEE. The V end lost 0 bases, the J end lost 0 bases, and 8 bases lay between the germline ends. DNA for the CDR3: TGTGCCAGCAGCGTAGAGCAGGATAGCACAGATACGCAGTATTTT. Its protein product is CASSVEQDSTDTQYF.

The chain combines TRBV28 with TRBJ2-3; weak D call: TRBD1 (6 bases). The CDR3 consists of 15 residues. The germline V and J ends were trimmed by 6 bases and 3 bases, with 16 bases remaining between them. Germline lookup yields CDR1 MDHEN and CDR2 SYDVKM. The CDR3 loop is CASRLTGMRTDTQYF. The CDR3 DNA follows: TGTGCCAGCAGACTAACAGGGATGAGGACAGATACGCAGTATTTT. The complete variable domain, with remaining parts taken from reference TRBV28 and TRBJ2-3, reads DVKVTQSSRYLVKRTGEKVFLECVQDMDHENMFWYRQDPGLGLRLIYFSYDVKMKEKGDIPEGYSVSREKKERFSLILESASTNQTSMYLCASRLTGMRTDTQYFGPGTRLTVL.

The chain has TRBV7-6 and TRBJ2-1, with a tentative D call TRBD1 (7 bases). The CDR3 spans 15 residues. Germline V gene sequence: CDR1 SGHVS, CDR2 FNYEAQ. Trimming took 3 bases from V and 6 from J, leaving 15 bases between them. The CDR3 DNA follows: TGTGCCAGCAGCTTCGTAGACAGGGAGGTCAATGAGCAGTTCTTC. Translated, it gives CASSFVDREVNEQFF.

The chain joins TRBV27 to TRBJ2-7; D not resolved. Germline CDR1 MNHEY, CDR2 SMNVEV (reference sequence). This CDR3 has 12 amino acids. V was shortened by 5 bases and J by 5 bases, with 10 bases between the two germline ends. The CDR3, as DNA: TGTGCCAGCAGTCCTACTTTAAACGAGCAGTACTTC. It translates to CASSPTLNEQYF.

This clonotype was observed at least ten times. The rearrangement uses TRBV28 and TRBJ2-3, with 8 positions matching TRBD1. Germline CDR1 and CDR2: MDHEN and SYDVKM. The CDR3 runs 15 residues. V lost 2 bases and J lost 2; bases outside the gene matches: 3. The CDR3 coding sequence is TGTGCCAGCAGTTTACGGACAGGGCCCACAGATACGCAGTATTTT. Translating gives CASSLRTGPTDTQYF.

The rearrangement links TRBV7-8 to TRBJ2-6; the match to TRBD1 covers 7 bases. The junction had 8 bases not matched to a gene; V was cut back by 2 bases and J by 1 base. The CDR3 is 18 residues long. The V gene's germline CDR1 is SGHVS and CDR2 FQNEAQ. The CDR3 DNA follows: TGTGCCAGCAGCTTAAAGCCAGGGGGTCATTCTGGGGCCAACGTCCTGACTTTC. Its protein is CASSLKPGGHSGANVLTF.